This T cell receptor (beta chain) was recovered during a study of memory CD4+ T cells and cytomegalovirus serostatus. Study information: Healthy Belgian adult donors included nine or ten CMV-positive and 24 CMV-negative people. Broader study findings: CMV serostatus prediction reached median AUC 0.95, or 0.91 with US-trained model.

The sort gate was single viable CD3+CD4+CD8-CD45RO+ cells for memory CD4+ T cells. Sequencing was performed with immunoSEQ multiplex PCR; in TCRdb, only in-frame clones are kept and a portion is missing. The sample shows around 63,000 clones, 75% to 80% of them seen only once. A word on this clone: Its target is unknown.

Trimming removed 1 base from V and 4 bases from J; junction bases left unmatched: 15. This CDR3 is 18 amino acids long. The germline CDR1 and CDR2 sequences are SGHAT and FQNNGV. The sequence was obtained from an adult in good health and CMV-seropositive. This chain links TRBV11-2 with TRBJ1-2; 7 nucleotides match TRBD1. The specimen sequenced was memory CD4+ T cells from blood. Written as DNA, the CDR3 is TGTGCCAGCAGCTTAGCCTTCGGAGGCAGGGGGAAATTCTATGGCTACACCTTC. As protein: CASSLAFGGRGKFYGYTF.